This T cell receptor (beta chain) was recorded in a study of T-cell memory formation after mild COVID-19. Study-wide points: Memory sampled before infection contained some responding clones, suggesting cross-reactive memory joined.

cDNA libraries for TCR alpha and TCR beta, carrying sample barcodes and UMIs, came from 5'RACE with constant-segment primers. TCRdb passed the 5' RACE reads through MiXCR, listing each CDR3 protein once. The sample lists around 300,000 distinct CDR3 sequences; 19% were seen once. CDR1 and CDR2 from the germline V gene are DFQATT and SNEGSKA (reference sequence). This CDR3 has 12 amino acids. V dropped 7 bases and J dropped 3; count of bases not matched to a gene: 1. This clonotype was detected a few times. Its antigen is not known. J is TRBJ2-1 and V is TRBV20-1, with 9 bases aligning to TRBD2. Sequenced: PBMCs or a T cell subset sorted from them (not recorded which). The TCR comes from a man aged 18 to 30 who had mild COVID-19 (a few samples of this study predate the infection). Cell type and time point are not known. Here the CDR3 reads CSGAGGYNEQFF. CDR3 coding DNA: TGCAGTGGAGCGGGGGGCTACAATGAGCAGTTCTTC.